These 6 T cell receptor beta chains came from one sample sequenced in a study of CD8 T cells in ankylosing spondylitis. TCRdb fed the 5' RACE reads into MiXCR, producing one record per CDR3 protein. The sample holds 200,000 to 300,000 distinct CDR3 sequences, less than 9.5% seen once. The specimen was blood, either unsorted or a sorted T cell fraction (not recorded which). These receptors came from a female donor with ankylosing spondylitis or in good health (not recorded which).

Comments on this clonotype: A much larger clone lies a single base off, so this may be a read error. This chain uses TRBV6-2 or TRBV6-3 with TRBJ2-1, with D possibly matching TRBD2 (6 bases). This CDR3 comprises 15 residues. Germline V gives CDR1 MNHEY, CDR2 SVGEGT. CDR3 sequence: CASSYVAAGYSEQFF. Here the CDR3 DNA reads TGTGCCAGCAGTTACGTAGCGGCCGGGTACAGTGAGCAGTTCTTC.

The chain is built from TRBV7-3 and TRBJ2-7; D ambiguous. This CDR3 spans 13 amino acids. Germline CDR1 reads SGHTA; CDR2 reads FQGTGA. V was cut by 1 base and J by 7 bases, with 11 bases left in between. CDR3 bases: TGTGCCAGCAGCTTAATTCCGGAGAGGGAGCAGTACTTC. Encoded protein: CASSLIPEREQYF.

The table lists this clonotype with many counts. V usage is TRBV7-2 and J usage is TRBJ2-6, with D maybe TRBD1 (5 bases). The ends were cut back, 1 base at V and 4 bases at J, with 11 bases in the middle. Germline V gene sequence: CDR1 SGHTA, CDR2 FQGNSA. CDR3 length: 16 residues. As DNA, the CDR3 is TGTGCCAGCAGCTTAGAATGGGGCGTAGGGGCCAACGTCCTGACTTTC. Translation gives CASSLEWGVGANVLTF.

This clonotype was detected ten times or more. In DNA form, the CDR3 reads TGCAGTGCGAGGGGCGGAAGCGTCTACAATGAGCAGTTCTTC. The encoded protein is CSARGGSVYNEQFF. The rearrangement uses TRBV20-1 and TRBJ2-1; either TRBD1 or TRBD2 may fit D (5 bases each). CDR1 is DFQATT, CDR2 SNEGSKA, per germline (reference sequence). This CDR3 spans 14 amino acids. V was cut by 6 bases and J by 3 bases, with 15 bases left in between.

In the case of this clonotype: A much larger clone differs from this one at a single base, so this may be a read error. The gene calls are TRBV4-1 and TRBJ2-1, with TRBD2 identical over 7 bases. Germline CDR1 and CDR2: MGHRA and YSYEKL. The CDR3 runs to 16 residues. CDR3: CAISPDGGESYNEQFF. The CDR3 bases are TGCGCCATCAGCCCAGATGGGGGGGAATCCTACAATGAGCAGTTCTTC.

This clonotype came up many times. This chain joins TRBV7-9 and TRBJ1-4; D is unclear. This CDR3 spans 14 amino acids. Trimming shortened V by 3 bases and J by 2 bases, and 7 bases separated the two germline ends. Germline V lookup: CDR1 SEHNR, CDR2 FQNEAQ (reference sequence). The CDR3 nucleotides read TGTGCCAGCAGCTTTATGGGGACTAATGAAAAACTGTTTTTT. Protein sequence: CASSFMGTNEKLFF.